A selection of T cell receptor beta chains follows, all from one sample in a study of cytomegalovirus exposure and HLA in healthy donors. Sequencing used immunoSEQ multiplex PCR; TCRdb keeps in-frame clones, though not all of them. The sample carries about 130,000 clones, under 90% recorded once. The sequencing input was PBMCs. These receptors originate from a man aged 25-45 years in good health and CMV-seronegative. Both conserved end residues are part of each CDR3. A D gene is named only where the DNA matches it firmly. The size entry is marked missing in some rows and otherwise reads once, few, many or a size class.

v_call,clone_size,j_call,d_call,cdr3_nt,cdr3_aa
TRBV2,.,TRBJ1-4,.,TGTGCCACTGGGGAGGTTAATGAAAAACTGTTTTTT,CATGEVNEKLFF
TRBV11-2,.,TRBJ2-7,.,TGTGCCAGTGTAACAGGCTCCTACGAGCAGTACTTC,CASVTGSYEQYF
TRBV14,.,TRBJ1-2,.,TGTGCCAGCAGCCCAATCCCCGCAGTCAACTATGGCTACACCTTC,CASSPIPAVNYGYTF
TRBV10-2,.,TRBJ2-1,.,TGCGCCAGCAGTGGTCAGGGTCTCTCGGACAATGAGCAGTTCTTC,CASSGQGLSDNEQFF
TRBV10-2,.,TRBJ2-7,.,TGCGCCAGCCTCTTGTCTACTACCTACGAGCAGTACTTC,CASLLSTTYEQYF
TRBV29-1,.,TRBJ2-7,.,TGCAGCGTTGAAGACGTAACAGGGTTCGGTGCCTACGAGCAGTACTTC,CSVEDVTGFGAYEQYF
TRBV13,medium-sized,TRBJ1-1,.,TGTGCCAGCATGCAGACACCGAACACTGAAGCTTTCTTT,CASMQTPNTEAFF
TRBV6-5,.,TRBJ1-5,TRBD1,TGTGCCAGCAGTACTCACAGGGGTAGCAATCAGCCCCAGCATTTT,CASSTHRGSNQPQHF
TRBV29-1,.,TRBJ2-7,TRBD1,TGCAGCGTCGCCGACCCGACAGGGGGCGGATACGAGCAGTACTTC,CSVADPTGGGYEQYF
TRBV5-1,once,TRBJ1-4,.,TGCGCCAGCAGCTGGGGGGGTTCCCCGGAAAAACTGTTTTTT,CASSWGGSPEKLFF
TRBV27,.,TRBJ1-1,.,TGTGCCAGCAGTTTATATCAAGGGGGTTGGGGCACTGAAGCTTTCTTT,CASSLYQGGWGTEAFF
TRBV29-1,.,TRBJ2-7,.,TGCAGCGTTGAAGATTCGGGAACAGCACCTACCTACGAGCAGTACTTC,CSVEDSGTAPTYEQYF
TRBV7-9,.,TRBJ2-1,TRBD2,TGTGCCAGCAGCTCGCGGGGGAATGAGCAGTTCTTC,CASSSRGNEQFF
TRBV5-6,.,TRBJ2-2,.,TGTGCCAGCAGCTTGATCCAGGGATCCGGGGAGCTGTTTTTT,CASSLIQGSGELFF
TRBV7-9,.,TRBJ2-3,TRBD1,TGTGCCAGCAGCTTAGCACAGGGGGCCACAGATACGCAGTATTTT,CASSLAQGATDTQYF
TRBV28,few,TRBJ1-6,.,TGTGCCAGCAGTTTACCTGGGTTAGCCGTCACCCTCCACTTT,CASSLPGLAVTLHF
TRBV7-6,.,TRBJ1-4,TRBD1,TGTGCCAGCAGGGGACAGGGGGACGAAAAACTGTTTTTT,CASRGQGDEKLFF
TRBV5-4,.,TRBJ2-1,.,TGTGCCAGCAGCCCTCGGGGAAGCTCCTACAATGAGCAGTTCTTC,CASSPRGSSYNEQFF
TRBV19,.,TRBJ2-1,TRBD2,TGTGCCAGTAGTATAGGCGGGACTAGCTACAATGAGCAGTTCTTC,CASSIGGTSYNEQFF
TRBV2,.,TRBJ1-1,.,TGTGCCAGCACGACCTTCGGACAGCAGACTGAAGCTTTCTTT,CASTTFGQQTEAFF
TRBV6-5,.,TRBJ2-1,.,TGTGCCAGCAGCCGAACGGTTGGCAATGAGCAGTTCTTC,CASSRTVGNEQFF
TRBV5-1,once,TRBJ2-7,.,TGCGCCAGCAGCTCCGTCAGGGGTGTCCACGAGCAGTACTTC,CASSSVRGVHEQYF
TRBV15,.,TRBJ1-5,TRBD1,TGTGCCACCAGCACCGGACAGGGAAATCAGCCCCAGCATTTT,CATSTGQGNQPQHF
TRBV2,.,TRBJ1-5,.,TGTGCCAGCAGTGAAAGAGTGGGCCTAAATCAGCCCCAGCATTTT,CASSERVGLNQPQHF
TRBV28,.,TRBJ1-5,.,TGTGCCAGCAGTCCGCGACAATATAGCAATCAGCCCCAGCATTTT,CASSPRQYSNQPQHF
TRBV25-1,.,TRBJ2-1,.,TGTGCCAGCAGTGAAGGCCAGGGCGTTGATTTCTTC,CASSEGQGVDFF
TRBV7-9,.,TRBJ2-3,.,TGTGCCAGCAGCTTAGCCCACTTGGATACGCAGTATTTT,CASSLAHLDTQYF
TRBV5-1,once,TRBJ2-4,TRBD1,TGCGCCAGCAGTTTAACAGGGGGCCAAAACATTCAGTACTTC,CASSLTGGQNIQYF
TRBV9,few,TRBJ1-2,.,TGTGCCAGCAGCCTCAATCCACCTCTAAGCGGCTATGGCTACACCTTC,CASSLNPPLSGYGYTF
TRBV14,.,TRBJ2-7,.,TGTGCCAGCAGCCAAAGACAGGCCCTGGGGCAGTTGCAGTACTTC,CASSQRQALGQLQYF
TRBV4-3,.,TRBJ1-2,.,TGCGCCAGCAGCCAAGAGGTAGGGGCCTATGGCTACACCTTC,CASSQEVGAYGYTF
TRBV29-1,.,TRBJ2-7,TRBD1,TGCAGCGCGACAGGGTCCTACGAGCAGTACTTC,CSATGSYEQYF
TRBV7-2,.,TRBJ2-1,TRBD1,TGTGCCAGCAGCCTAACAGGGGGAATTGGCAATGAGCAGTTCTTC,CASSLTGGIGNEQFF
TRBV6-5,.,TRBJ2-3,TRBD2,TGTGCCAGCTGTACAGCGGGGGGAGGGTATACGCAGTATTTT,CASCTAGGGYTQYF
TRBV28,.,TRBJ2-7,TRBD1,TGTGCCAGCAGTTTTGAGACAGGGAGCATTTACGAGCAGTACTTC,CASSFETGSIYEQYF
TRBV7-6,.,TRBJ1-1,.,TGTGCCAGCAGCACAGACAAGTCCATGAACACTGAAGCTTTCTTT,CASSTDKSMNTEAFF
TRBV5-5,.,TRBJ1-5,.,TGTGCCAGCAGCTTGCGCGGAGGCGGGGATAGCAATCAGCCCCAGCATTTT,CASSLRGGGDSNQPQHF
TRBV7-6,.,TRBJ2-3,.,TGTGCCAGCAGCTTGGAGGGCCTATATTCAGATACGCAGTATTTT,CASSLEGLYSDTQYF
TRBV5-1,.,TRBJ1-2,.,TGCGCCAGCAGCTTGGGAGACCGATCACCGGGGGACTACACCTTC,CASSLGDRSPGDYTF
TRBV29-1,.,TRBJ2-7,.,TGCAGCGTGGAGGGGGGGATGCGCAACTACGAGCAGTACTTC,CSVEGGMRNYEQYF
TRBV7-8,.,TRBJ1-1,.,TGTGCCAGCAGAACAGTCCTGAACACTGAAGCTTTCTTT,CASRTVLNTEAFF
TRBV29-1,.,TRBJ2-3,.,TGCAGCGTTTCCACAGGGCCCACAGATACGCAGTATTTT,CSVSTGPTDTQYF
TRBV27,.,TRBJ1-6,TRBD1,TGTGCCAGCAGTTTAAGGGACAGGGGTTCACCCCTCCACTTT,CASSLRDRGSPLHF
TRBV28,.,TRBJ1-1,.,TGTGCCAGCAGTCCACCTTGGGAGTCAAACACTGAAGCTTTCTTT,CASSPPWESNTEAFF
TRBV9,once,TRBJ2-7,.,TGTGCCAACCCCGGGACAAGCCAATACGAGCAGTACTTC,CANPGTSQYEQYF
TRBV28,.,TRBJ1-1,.,TGTGCCAGCAGTTTAAGGGACATGAACACTGAAGCTTTCTTT,CASSLRDMNTEAFF
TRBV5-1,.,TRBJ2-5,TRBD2,TGCGCCAGCAGCGGGACTAGCGGGGGGACCGAGACCCAGTACTTC,CASSGTSGGTETQYF
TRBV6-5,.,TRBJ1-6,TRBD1,TGTGCCGCCTCGGGACAGCTTAATTCACCCCTCCACTTT,CAASGQLNSPLHF
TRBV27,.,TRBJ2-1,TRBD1,TGTGCCAGCAGTTTAAGCAGGGGGCTGGACAATGAGCAGTTCTTC,CASSLSRGLDNEQFF
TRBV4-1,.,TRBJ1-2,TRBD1,TGCGCCAGCAGAGAGACAGGGAACTATGGCTACACCTTC,CASRETGNYGYTF
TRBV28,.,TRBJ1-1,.,TGTGCCAGCAGTTTAGAGGGTTCCAACACTGAAGCTTTCTTT,CASSLEGSNTEAFF
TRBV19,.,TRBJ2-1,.,TGTGCCAGTAGCACGAATGGACTCCCCGGTGAGCAGTTCTTC,CASSTNGLPGEQFF
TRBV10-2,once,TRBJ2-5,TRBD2,TGCGCCAGCAGTGAGTCGTCCGGGACTAGCGGGGAGGAGACCCAGTACTTC,CASSESSGTSGEETQYF
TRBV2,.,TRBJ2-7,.,TGTGCCAGATTCCCAGGGGGGATCTCCTACGAGCAGTACTTC,CARFPGGISYEQYF
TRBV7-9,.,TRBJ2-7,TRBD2,TGTGCCAGCAGCTCCGAAAGGACTAGCTTCTACGAGCAGTACTTC,CASSSERTSFYEQYF
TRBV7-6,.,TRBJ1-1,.,TGTGCCAGCAGCTTAGGAAGCGAGGGTAACACTGAAGCTTTCTTT,CASSLGSEGNTEAFF
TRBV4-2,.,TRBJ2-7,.,TGTGCCAGCAGCCAAGTCCGGGACAACTCCTACGAGCAGTACTTC,CASSQVRDNSYEQYF
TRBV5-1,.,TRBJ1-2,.,TGCGCCAGCAGCTGGACTGGAGGGATTGGCTACACCTTC,CASSWTGGIGYTF
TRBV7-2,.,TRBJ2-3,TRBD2,TGTGCCAGCAGCGCCGAACTAGCGGGCTTCACAGATACGCAGTATTTT,CASSAELAGFTDTQYF